The T cell receptor beta chain under discussion was sequenced for a study of response to subunit inactivated influenza vaccine. TCRdb re-derived calls from the RT-PCR reads in MiXCR, one entry per CDR3 protein. The sample includes about 780,000 distinct CDR3 sequences, 15% to 20% seen only once; the top ten take about a tenth. This clonotype was counted between two and nine times. Per the germline V gene, CDR1 is MDHEN and CDR2 is SYDVKM. The ends were cut back, 3 bases at V and 3 bases at J, with 11 bases in the middle. This CDR3 contains 14 residues. The sequences come from PBMCs from blood, collected about 5 days after vaccination. The receptor was isolated from a man over 45 who received an inactivated influenza vaccine. V is TRBV28 and J is TRBJ1-2; no clear D gene. Here the CDR3 DNA reads TGTGCCAGCAGTTTTCGTGGGAACCACTATGGCTACACCTTC. Protein: CASSFRGNHYGYTF.